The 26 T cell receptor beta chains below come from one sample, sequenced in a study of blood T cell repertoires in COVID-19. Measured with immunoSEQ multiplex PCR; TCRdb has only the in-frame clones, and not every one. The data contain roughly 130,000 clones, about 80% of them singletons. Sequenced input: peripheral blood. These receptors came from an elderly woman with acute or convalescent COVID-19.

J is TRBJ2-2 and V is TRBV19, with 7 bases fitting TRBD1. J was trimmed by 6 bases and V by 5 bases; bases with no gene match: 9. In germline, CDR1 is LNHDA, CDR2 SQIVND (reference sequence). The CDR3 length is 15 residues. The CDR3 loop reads CASSQDRAVSGELFF. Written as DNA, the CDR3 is TGTGCCAGTAGTCAAGACAGGGCTGTTTCCGGGGAGCTGTTTTTT.

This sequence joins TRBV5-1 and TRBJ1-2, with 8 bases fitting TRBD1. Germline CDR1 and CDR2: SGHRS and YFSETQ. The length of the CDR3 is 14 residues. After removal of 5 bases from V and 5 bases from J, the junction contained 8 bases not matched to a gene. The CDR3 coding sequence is TGCGCCAGCAGAACAGGTCAGGGGGCTTATGGCTACACCTTC. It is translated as CASRTGQGAYGYTF. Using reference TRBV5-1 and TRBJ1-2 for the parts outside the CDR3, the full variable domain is KAGVTQTPRYLIKTRGQQVTLSCSPISGHRSVSWYQQTPGQGLQFLFEYFSETQRNKGNFPGRFSGRQFSNSRSEMNVSTLELGDSALYLCASRTGQGAYGYTFGSGTRLTVV.

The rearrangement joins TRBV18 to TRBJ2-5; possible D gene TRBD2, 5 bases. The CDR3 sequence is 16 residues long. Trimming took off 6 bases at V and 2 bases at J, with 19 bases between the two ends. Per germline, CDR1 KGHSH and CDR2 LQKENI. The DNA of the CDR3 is TGTGCCAGCTCTTTCGGACTTACGAGGCAGCAAGAGACCCAGTACTTC. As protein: CASSFGLTRQQETQYF.

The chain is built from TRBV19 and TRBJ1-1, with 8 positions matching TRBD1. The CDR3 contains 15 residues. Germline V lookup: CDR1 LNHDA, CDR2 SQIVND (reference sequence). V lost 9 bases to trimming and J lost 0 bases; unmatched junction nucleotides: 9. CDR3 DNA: TGTGCCAGATGGGTGGGGGACAGGCTGAACACTGAAGCTTTCTTT. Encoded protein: CARWVGDRLNTEAFF.

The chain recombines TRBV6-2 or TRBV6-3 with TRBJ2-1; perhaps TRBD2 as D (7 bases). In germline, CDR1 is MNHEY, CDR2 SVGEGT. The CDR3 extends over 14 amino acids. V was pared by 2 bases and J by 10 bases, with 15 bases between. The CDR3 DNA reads TGTGCCAGCAGTTACGCGGGGGCAAGGATGGAGCAGTTCTTC. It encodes CASSYAGARMEQFF.

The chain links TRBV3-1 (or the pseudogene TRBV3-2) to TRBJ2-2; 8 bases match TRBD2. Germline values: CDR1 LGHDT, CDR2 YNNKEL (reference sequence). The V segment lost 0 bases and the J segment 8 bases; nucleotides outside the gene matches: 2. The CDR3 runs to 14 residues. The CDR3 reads CASSQEASGGELFF. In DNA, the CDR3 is TGTGCCAGCAGCCAAGAGGCTAGCGGGGGGGAGCTGTTTTTT.

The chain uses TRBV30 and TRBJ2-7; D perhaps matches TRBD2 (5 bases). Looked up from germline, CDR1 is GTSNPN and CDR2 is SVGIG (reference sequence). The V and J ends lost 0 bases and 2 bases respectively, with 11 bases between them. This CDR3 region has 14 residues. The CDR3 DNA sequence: TGTGCCTGGAGTGTTGGAGGTACCCCCTACGAGCAGTACTTC. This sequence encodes CAWSVGGTPYEQYF.

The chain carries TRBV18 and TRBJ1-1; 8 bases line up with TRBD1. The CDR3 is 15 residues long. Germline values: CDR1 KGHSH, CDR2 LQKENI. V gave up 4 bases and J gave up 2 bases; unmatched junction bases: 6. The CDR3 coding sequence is TGTGCCAGCTCACTGGGGACAGGTCATAACACTGAAGCTTTCTTT. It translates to CASSLGTGHNTEAFF.

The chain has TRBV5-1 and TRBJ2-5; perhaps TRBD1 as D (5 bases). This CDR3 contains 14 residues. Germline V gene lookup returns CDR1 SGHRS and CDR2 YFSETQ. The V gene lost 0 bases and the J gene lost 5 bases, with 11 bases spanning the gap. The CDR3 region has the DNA TGCGCCAGCAGCTTGGGACAGAACGAGGAGACCCAGTACTTC. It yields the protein CASSLGQNEETQYF. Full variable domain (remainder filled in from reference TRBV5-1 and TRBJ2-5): KAGVTQTPRYLIKTRGQQVTLSCSPISGHRSVSWYQQTPGQGLQFLFEYFSETQRNKGNFPGRFSGRQFSNSRSEMNVSTLELGDSALYLCASSLGQNEETQYFGPGTRLLVL.

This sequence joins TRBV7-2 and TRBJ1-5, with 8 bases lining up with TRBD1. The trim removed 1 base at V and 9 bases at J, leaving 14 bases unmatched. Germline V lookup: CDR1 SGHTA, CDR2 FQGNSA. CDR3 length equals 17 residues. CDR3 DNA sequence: TGTGCCAGCAGCTTAGGGCCCCCCGGGACAGGAGCCTCGCCCCAGCATTTT. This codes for CASSLGPPGTGASPQHF. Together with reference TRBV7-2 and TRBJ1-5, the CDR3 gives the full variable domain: GAGVSQSPSNKVTEKGKDVELRCDPISGHTALYWYRQSLGQGLEFLIYFQGNSAPDKSGLPSDRFSAERTGGSVSTLTIQRTQQEDSAVYLCASSLGPPGTGASPQHFGDGTRLSIL.

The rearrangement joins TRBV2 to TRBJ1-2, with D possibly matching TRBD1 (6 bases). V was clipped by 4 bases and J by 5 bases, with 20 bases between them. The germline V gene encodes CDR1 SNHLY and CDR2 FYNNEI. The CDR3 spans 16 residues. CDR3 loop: CASSAVLRGMEYGYTF. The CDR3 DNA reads TGTGCCAGCAGTGCGGTACTCAGGGGAATGGAGTATGGCTACACCTTC.

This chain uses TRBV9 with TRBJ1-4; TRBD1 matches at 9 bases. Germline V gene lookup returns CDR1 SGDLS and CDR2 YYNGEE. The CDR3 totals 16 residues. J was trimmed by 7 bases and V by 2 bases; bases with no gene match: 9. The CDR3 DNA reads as TGTGCCAGCAGCGTTGGGACAGGGAGAGGAAGTGAAAAACTGTTTTTT. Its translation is CASSVGTGRGSEKLFF.

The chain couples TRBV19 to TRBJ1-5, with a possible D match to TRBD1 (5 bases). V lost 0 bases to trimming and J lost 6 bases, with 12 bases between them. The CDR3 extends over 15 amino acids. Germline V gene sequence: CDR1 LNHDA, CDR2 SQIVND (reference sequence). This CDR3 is CASSIDRPGVQPQHF. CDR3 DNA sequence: TGTGCCAGTAGTATAGACAGGCCGGGGGTTCAGCCCCAGCATTTT.

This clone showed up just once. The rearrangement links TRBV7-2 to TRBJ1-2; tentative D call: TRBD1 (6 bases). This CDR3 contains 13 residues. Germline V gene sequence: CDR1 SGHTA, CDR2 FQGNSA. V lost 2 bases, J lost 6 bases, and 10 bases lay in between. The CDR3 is CASSLRGGHGYTF. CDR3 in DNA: TGTGCCAGCAGCTTAAGGGGGGGCCATGGCTACACCTTC.

The CDR3 nucleotides read TGTGCCAGCAGCTTAGCGCGGCACAATGAGCAGTTCTTC. It encodes CASSLARHNEQFF. The chain employs TRBV7-2 and TRBJ2-1; D is unresolved. The CDR3 runs to 13 residues. The V end was cut by 0 bases, the J end by 5 bases, with 5 bases between. Germline CDR1 reads SGHTA; CDR2 reads FQGNSA.

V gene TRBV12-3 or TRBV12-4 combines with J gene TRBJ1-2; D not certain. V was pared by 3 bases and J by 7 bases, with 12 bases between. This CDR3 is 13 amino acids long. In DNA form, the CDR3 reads TGTGCCAGCAGTTTGAGGGTTCAAGCTGGCTACACCTTC. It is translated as CASSLRVQAGYTF.

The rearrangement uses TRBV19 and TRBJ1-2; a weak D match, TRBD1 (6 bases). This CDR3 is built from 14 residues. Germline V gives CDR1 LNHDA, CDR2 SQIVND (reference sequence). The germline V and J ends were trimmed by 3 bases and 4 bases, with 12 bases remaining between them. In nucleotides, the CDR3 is TGTGCCAGTAGTATTCAGGGGATCTTCTATGGCTACACCTTC. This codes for CASSIQGIFYGYTF.

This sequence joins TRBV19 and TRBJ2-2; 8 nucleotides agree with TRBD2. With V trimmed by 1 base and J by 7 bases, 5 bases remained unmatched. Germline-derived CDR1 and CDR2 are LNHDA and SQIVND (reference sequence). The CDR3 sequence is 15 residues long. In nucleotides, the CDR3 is TGTGCCAGTAGTATAGTCGGGGGGGCCGTCGGGGAGCTGTTTTTT. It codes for CASSIVGGAVGELFF.

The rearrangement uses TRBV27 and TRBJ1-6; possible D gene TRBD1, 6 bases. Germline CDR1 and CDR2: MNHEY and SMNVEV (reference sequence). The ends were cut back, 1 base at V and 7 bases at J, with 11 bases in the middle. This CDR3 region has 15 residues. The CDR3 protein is CASSLFAGANSPLHF. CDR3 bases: TGTGCCAGCAGTTTATTCGCAGGGGCGAATTCACCCCTCCACTTT.

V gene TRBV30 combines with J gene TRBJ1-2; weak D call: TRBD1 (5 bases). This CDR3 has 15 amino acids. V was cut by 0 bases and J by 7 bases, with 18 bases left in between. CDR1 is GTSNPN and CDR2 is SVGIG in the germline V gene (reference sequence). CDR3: CAWSVLGDGGGGYTF. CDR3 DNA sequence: TGTGCCTGGAGTGTACTAGGCGACGGCGGGGGTGGCTACACCTTC.

Written as DNA, the CDR3 is TGCGCCAGCAGTCCCGGCAGGGCCTACTCATATGGCTACACCTTC. It is translated as CASSPGRAYSYGYTF. V is TRBV5-1 and J is TRBJ1-2; maybe TRBD1 (5 bases). Germline CDR1 reads SGHRS; CDR2 reads YFSETQ. Trimming stripped 5 bases from V and 5 bases from J, with 19 bases between. The CDR3 length is 15 residues.

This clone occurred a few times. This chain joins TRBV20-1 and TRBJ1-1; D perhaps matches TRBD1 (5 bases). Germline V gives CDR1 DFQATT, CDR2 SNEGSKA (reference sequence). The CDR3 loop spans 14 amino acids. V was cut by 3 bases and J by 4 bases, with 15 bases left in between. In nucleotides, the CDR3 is TGCAGTGCTAGTTCCTCGGGCGGGGGCACTGAAGCTTTCTTT. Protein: CSASSSGGGTEAFF.

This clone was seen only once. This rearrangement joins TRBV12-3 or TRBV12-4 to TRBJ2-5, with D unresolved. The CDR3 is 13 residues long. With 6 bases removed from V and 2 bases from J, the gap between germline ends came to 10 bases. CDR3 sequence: CASSLIRQETQYF. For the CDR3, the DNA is TGTGCCAGCAGCCTGATCAGACAAGAGACCCAGTACTTC.

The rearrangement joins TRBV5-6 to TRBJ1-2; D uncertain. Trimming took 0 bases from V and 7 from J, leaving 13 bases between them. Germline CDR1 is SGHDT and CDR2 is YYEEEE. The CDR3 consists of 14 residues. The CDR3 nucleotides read TGTGCCAGCAGCTTGGCCTCCATATCAGGTGGCTACACCTTC. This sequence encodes CASSLASISGGYTF.

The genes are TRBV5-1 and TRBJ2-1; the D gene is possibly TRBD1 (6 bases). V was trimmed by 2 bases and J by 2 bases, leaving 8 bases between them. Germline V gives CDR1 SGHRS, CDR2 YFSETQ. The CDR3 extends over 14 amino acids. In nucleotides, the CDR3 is TGCGCCAGCAGCTTTTCAGGGGCCTACAATGAGCAGTTCTTC. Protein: CASSFSGAYNEQFF.

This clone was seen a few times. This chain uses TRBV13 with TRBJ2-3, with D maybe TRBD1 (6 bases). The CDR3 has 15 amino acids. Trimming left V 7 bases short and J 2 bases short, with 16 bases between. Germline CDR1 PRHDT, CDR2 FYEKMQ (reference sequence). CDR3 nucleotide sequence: TGTGCCAGCACCCGTGTGGGGGCCAACACAGATACGCAGTATTTT. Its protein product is CASTRVGANTDTQYF.